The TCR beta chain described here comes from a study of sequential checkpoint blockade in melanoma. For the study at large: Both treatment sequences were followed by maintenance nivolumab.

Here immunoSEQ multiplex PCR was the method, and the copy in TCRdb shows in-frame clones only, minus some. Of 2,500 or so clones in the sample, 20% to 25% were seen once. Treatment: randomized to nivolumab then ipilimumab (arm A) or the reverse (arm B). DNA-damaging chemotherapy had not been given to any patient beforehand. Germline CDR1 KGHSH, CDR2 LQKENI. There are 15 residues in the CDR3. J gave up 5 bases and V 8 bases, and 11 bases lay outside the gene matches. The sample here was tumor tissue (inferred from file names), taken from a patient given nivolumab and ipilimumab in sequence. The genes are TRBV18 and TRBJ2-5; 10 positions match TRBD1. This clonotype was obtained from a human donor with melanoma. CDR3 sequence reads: CASLDRGLRSETQYF. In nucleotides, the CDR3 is TGTGCCAGCCTTGACAGGGGGCTAAGATCGGAGACCCAGTACTTC. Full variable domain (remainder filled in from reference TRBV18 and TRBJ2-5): NAGVMQNPRHLVRRRGQEARLRCSPMKGHSHVYWYRQLPEEGLKFMVYLQKENIIDESGMPKERFSAEFPKEGPSILRIQQVVRGDSAAYFCASLDRGLRSETQYFGPGTRLLVL.